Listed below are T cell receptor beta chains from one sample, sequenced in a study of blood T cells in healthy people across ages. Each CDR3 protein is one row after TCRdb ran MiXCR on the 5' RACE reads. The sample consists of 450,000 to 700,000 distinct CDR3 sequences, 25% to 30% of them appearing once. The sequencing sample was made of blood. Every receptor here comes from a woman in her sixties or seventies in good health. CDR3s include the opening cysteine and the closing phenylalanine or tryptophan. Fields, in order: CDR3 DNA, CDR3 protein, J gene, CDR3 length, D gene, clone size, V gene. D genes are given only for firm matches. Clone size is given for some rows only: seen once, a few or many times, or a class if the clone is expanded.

CDR3 DNA: TGCGCCAGCAGCCAATCCCAAAGCGTGAGCAATGAGCAGTTCTTC
CDR3 protein: CASSQSQSVSNEQFF
J gene: TRBJ2-1
CDR3 length: 15
D gene: -
clone size: few
V gene: TRBV4-3

CDR3 DNA: TGTGCCAGCAATCCACTAGGAGGGGCGAACACTGAAGCTTTCTTT
CDR3 protein: CASNPLGGANTEAFF
J gene: TRBJ1-1
CDR3 length: 15
D gene: -
clone size: -
V gene: TRBV6-2/TRBV6-3

CDR3 DNA: TGCGCCAGCAGCTTGGTTGGAGGAATAGAGACCCAGTACTTC
CDR3 protein: CASSLVGGIETQYF
J gene: TRBJ2-5
CDR3 length: 14
D gene: -
clone size: -
V gene: TRBV5-1

CDR3 DNA: TGTGCCAGCAGCTCCTCCGGGACTAGCGGGGGCACAGATACGCAGTATTTT
CDR3 protein: CASSSSGTSGGTDTQYF
J gene: TRBJ2-3
CDR3 length: 17
D gene: TRBD2
clone size: -
V gene: TRBV7-3

CDR3 DNA: TGCGCCAGCAGCTTGGGAGGGGGCGGTCGGCCCCAGCATTTT
CDR3 protein: CASSLGGGGRPQHF
J gene: TRBJ1-5
CDR3 length: 14
D gene: TRBD1
clone size: -
V gene: TRBV5-1

CDR3 DNA: TGCGCCAGCAGCCAAGATTGGACAGGGAGCTACGAGCAGTACTTC
CDR3 protein: CASSQDWTGSYEQYF
J gene: TRBJ2-7
CDR3 length: 15
D gene: TRBD1
clone size: -
V gene: TRBV4-3

CDR3 DNA: TGTGCCAGCAGCAAGGTGACGAGGTATGGCTACACCTTC
CDR3 protein: CASSKVTRYGYTF
J gene: TRBJ1-2
CDR3 length: 13
D gene: -
clone size: -
V gene: TRBV21-1

CDR3 DNA: TGTGCCAGCAGCCTAGGAATCCCGTTCCCCGGGGAGCTGTTTTTT
CDR3 protein: CASSLGIPFPGELFF
J gene: TRBJ2-2
CDR3 length: 15
D gene: -
clone size: few
V gene: TRBV7-2

CDR3 DNA: TGCGCCAGCAGCCCACTATCTGGCACAGATACGCAGTATTTT
CDR3 protein: CASSPLSGTDTQYF
J gene: TRBJ2-3
CDR3 length: 14
D gene: -
clone size: -
V gene: TRBV4-3

CDR3 DNA: TGTGCCAGCAGTCCCCGACAGGGGGGAAGTCAGCCCCAGCATTTT
CDR3 protein: CASSPRQGGSQPQHF
J gene: TRBJ1-5
CDR3 length: 15
D gene: TRBD1
clone size: -
V gene: TRBV12-3/TRBV12-4

CDR3 DNA: TGTGCCACCGGGACTAGCGGGATCCGGGAGACCCAGTACTTC
CDR3 protein: CATGTSGIRETQYF
J gene: TRBJ2-5
CDR3 length: 14
D gene: TRBD2
clone size: -
V gene: TRBV7-2

CDR3 DNA: TGTGCCAGCAGTTTCACCGGGACAGAATACGAGCAGTACTTC
CDR3 protein: CASSFTGTEYEQYF
J gene: TRBJ2-7
CDR3 length: 14
D gene: TRBD1
clone size: -
V gene: TRBV12-3/TRBV12-4

CDR3 DNA: TGTGCCAGCAGCCCCGGACAGGGGCGAGCGGGGGCCAACGTCCTGACTTTC
CDR3 protein: CASSPGQGRAGANVLTF
J gene: TRBJ2-6
CDR3 length: 17
D gene: TRBD1
clone size: -
V gene: TRBV7-2

CDR3 DNA: TGCGCCAGCAGCGTGGGGGGGGGAGAAGGCTACGAGCAGTACTTC
CDR3 protein: CASSVGGGEGYEQYF
J gene: TRBJ2-7
CDR3 length: 15
D gene: TRBD2
clone size: -
V gene: TRBV5-1

CDR3 DNA: TGCGCCAGCGTGCTAGCGGCAACCACAGATACGCAGTATTTT
CDR3 protein: CASVLAATTDTQYF
J gene: TRBJ2-3
CDR3 length: 14
D gene: TRBD2
clone size: -
V gene: TRBV5-1

CDR3 DNA: TGCAGTGCAAGGACTAGAACAGATACGCAGTATTTT
CDR3 protein: CSARTRTDTQYF
J gene: TRBJ2-3
CDR3 length: 12
D gene: TRBD2
clone size: -
V gene: TRBV20-1

CDR3 DNA: TGTGCCAGCCTAGGGGGTAGCGCTGCCACCGGGGAGCTGTTTTTT
CDR3 protein: CASLGGSAATGELFF
J gene: TRBJ2-2
CDR3 length: 15
D gene: -
clone size: -
V gene: TRBV6-6

CDR3 DNA: TGTGCCAGCAGTTTAGACCGGGACCTCTCCTACAATGAGCAGTTCTTC
CDR3 protein: CASSLDRDLSYNEQFF
J gene: TRBJ2-1
CDR3 length: 16
D gene: -
clone size: few
V gene: TRBV27

CDR3 DNA: TGCAGCGTAGACCCGACAGGGGGCGCCGACACTGAAGCTTTCTTT
CDR3 protein: CSVDPTGGADTEAFF
J gene: TRBJ1-1
CDR3 length: 15
D gene: TRBD1
clone size: few
V gene: TRBV29-1

CDR3 DNA: TGTGCCAGCAGCTTCGGGCGGGGGTACCAAGAGACCCAGTACTTC
CDR3 protein: CASSFGRGYQETQYF
J gene: TRBJ2-5
CDR3 length: 15
D gene: TRBD2
clone size: many
V gene: TRBV7-9

CDR3 DNA: TGTGCCAGCAGCTTATCCGGGGTGGGCTTTCGCGGAAACACCATATATTTT
CDR3 protein: CASSLSGVGFRGNTIYF
J gene: TRBJ1-3
CDR3 length: 17
D gene: -
clone size: once
V gene: TRBV7-2

CDR3 DNA: TGTGCCAGCAGGGGCACGCGCTACGAGCAGTACTTC
CDR3 protein: CASRGTRYEQYF
J gene: TRBJ2-7
CDR3 length: 12
D gene: -
clone size: few
V gene: TRBV2

CDR3 DNA: TGTGCCAGCAGCTTGACTCTGGACAGTCCCGGGGAGCTGTTTTTT
CDR3 protein: CASSLTLDSPGELFF
J gene: TRBJ2-2
CDR3 length: 15
D gene: -
clone size: -
V gene: TRBV11-2

CDR3 DNA: TGTGCCTCGGGTCCTAACTATGGCTACACCTTC
CDR3 protein: CASGPNYGYTF
J gene: TRBJ1-2
CDR3 length: 11
D gene: -
clone size: few
V gene: TRBV6-5